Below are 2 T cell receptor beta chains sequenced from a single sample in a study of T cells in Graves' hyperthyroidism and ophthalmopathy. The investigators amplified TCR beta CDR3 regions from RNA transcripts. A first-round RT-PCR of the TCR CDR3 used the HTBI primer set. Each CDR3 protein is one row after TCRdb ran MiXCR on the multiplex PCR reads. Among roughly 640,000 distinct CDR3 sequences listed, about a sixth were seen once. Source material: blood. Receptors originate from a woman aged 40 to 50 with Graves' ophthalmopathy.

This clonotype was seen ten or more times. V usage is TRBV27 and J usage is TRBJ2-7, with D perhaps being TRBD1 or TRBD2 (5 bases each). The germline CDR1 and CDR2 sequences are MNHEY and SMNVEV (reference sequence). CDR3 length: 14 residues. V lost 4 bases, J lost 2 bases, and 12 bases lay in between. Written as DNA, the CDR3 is TGTGCCAGCAGTTGGGACCCGCGAACCTACGAGCAGTACTTC. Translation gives CASSWDPRTYEQYF.

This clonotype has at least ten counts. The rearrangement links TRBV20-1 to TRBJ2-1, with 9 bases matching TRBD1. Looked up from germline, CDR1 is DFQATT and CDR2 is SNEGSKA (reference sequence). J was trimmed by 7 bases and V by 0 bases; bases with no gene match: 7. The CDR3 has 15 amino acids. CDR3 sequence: CSARDGGTGRNEQFF. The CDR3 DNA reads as TGCAGTGCTAGAGATGGGGGGACAGGGAGGAATGAGCAGTTCTTC.